The 2 T cell receptor beta chains reported below all come from one sample, sequenced in a study of blood T cell repertoires in COVID-19. This table comes from immunoSEQ multiplex PCR, and its TCRdb copy is limited to in-frame clones, with some not included. The table shows about 150,000 clones, with about 86% occurring only once. Sequenced material: peripheral blood. These receptors originate from a woman in her fifties or sixties with acute or convalescent COVID-19.

The chain employs TRBV10-2 and TRBJ1-2; 8 nucleotides match TRBD1. The V and J ends lost 3 bases and 4 bases, in that order; junction bases with no gene match: 7. This CDR3 contains 15 residues. The germline CDR1 and CDR2 sequences are WSHSY and SAAADI. CDR3 amino acids: CASSDAWTGPYGYTF. The CDR3 DNA sequence: TGCGCCAGCAGTGACGCCTGGACAGGGCCCTATGGCTACACCTTC.

The chain uses TRBV10-3 and TRBJ2-3; 13 bases agree with TRBD2. The CDR3 contains 17 residues. Germline CDR1 ENHRY, CDR2 SYGVKD. Unmatched junction bases numbered 4, after V lost 4 bases and J lost 0 bases. CDR3 DNA sequence: TGTGCCATCAGTGGGACTAGCGGGGGATCTAGCACAGATACGCAGTATTTT. Translating it yields CAISGTSGGSSTDTQYF.